These 27 T cell receptor beta chains originate from one sample sequenced in a study of lymphopenia after photon versus proton radiotherapy. TCRdb's table, derived via immunoSEQ multiplex PCR, lists solely in-frame clones and lacks some. The sample records about 70,000 clones, about nine tenths being singletons. The sequences come from peripheral blood, collected from a patient treated with photon-based radiotherapy. The source is a woman aged 40 to 50 with cholangiocarcinoma.

The V gene is TRBV15, the J gene TRBJ1-2, with D unresolved. Trimming removed 8 bases from V and 2 bases from J, with 9 bases in between. The CDR3 is 12 residues long. Germline CDR1 reads LNHNV; CDR2 reads YYDKDF (reference sequence). CDR3 sequence (DNA): TGTGCCACCCACGACATGAACTATGGCTACACCTTC. Its translation is CATHDMNYGYTF.

The chain joins TRBV19 to TRBJ2-2, with 11 nucleotides matching TRBD2. V lost 6 bases to trimming and J lost 0 bases; unmatched junction nucleotides: 0. Germline values: CDR1 LNHDA, CDR2 SQIVND (reference sequence). The CDR3 has 15 residues. The CDR3 reads CASRGLAANTGELFF. The CDR3 region has the DNA TGTGCCAGTAGGGGACTAGCGGCGAACACCGGGGAGCTGTTTTTT.

The chain combines TRBV29-1 with TRBJ1-2, with 7 bases matching TRBD1. The CDR3 sequence is 12 residues long. In germline, CDR1 is SQVTM, CDR2 ANQGSEA. J lost 8 bases, V lost 4 bases, and 7 bases had no gene match. In DNA form, the CDR3 reads TGCAGCGTTGTGGAACAGGGGCAGGGCTACACCTTC. It encodes CSVVEQGQGYTF.

V is TRBV5-1 and J is TRBJ2-5; perhaps D is TRBD1 or TRBD2 (6 bases each). Deletions cut 4 bases from V and 5 bases from J, with 18 bases between. This CDR3 is 15 amino acids long. CDR1 SGHRS and CDR2 YFSETQ come from the germline V gene. CDR3 coding DNA: TGCGCCAGCAGCCCAACAGGGAGGAGGGAGGAGACCCAGTACTTC. It specifies CASSPTGRREETQYF.

The V call is TRBV6-5, the J call TRBJ1-1, with TRBD1 matching 7 bases. Trimming removed 5 bases from V and 5 bases from J; junction bases left unmatched: 8. Germline V gives CDR1 MNHEY, CDR2 SVGAGI. The CDR3 is 14 amino acids. The CDR3 sequence: CASSASTGLTEAFF. CDR3 DNA sequence: TGTGCCAGCAGTGCCTCGACAGGGCTAACTGAAGCTTTCTTT.

V and J are TRBV7-2 and TRBJ2-6; tentative D call: TRBD1 (6 bases). CDR3 size: 17 residues. V lost 4 bases, J lost 0 bases, and 13 bases lay in between. Per germline, CDR1 SGHTA and CDR2 FQGNSA. CDR3 region: CASSSRGPLSGANVLTF. DNA of the CDR3: TGTGCCAGCAGCTCCAGGGGCCCCCTCTCTGGGGCCAACGTCCTGACTTTC.

The rearrangement links TRBV11-2 to TRBJ1-6, with TRBD1 identical over 8 bases. The CDR3 extends over 18 amino acids. Losses at the gene ends were 3 bases for V and 0 bases for J; bases not matched to a gene: 7. CDR1 is SGHAT, CDR2 FQNNGV, per germline. The CDR3 DNA follows: TGTGCCAGCAGCTTGGGCAGGGGGCAAGGCTCCTATAATTCACCCCTCCACTTT. Translating gives CASSLGRGQGSYNSPLHF.

CDR3 coding DNA: TGTGCCAGCAGCGTAAGACAGGAGCAGTACTTC. Protein sequence: CASSVRQEQYF. This chain connects TRBV9 to TRBJ2-7, with D perhaps TRBD1 (5 bases). Per germline, CDR1 SGDLS and CDR2 YYNGEE. V dropped 1 base and J dropped 7 bases, with 6 bases sitting between them. The CDR3 is 11 amino acids.

The chain uses TRBV11-2 and TRBJ1-6; D is unclear. This CDR3 comprises 13 residues. From germline, CDR1 is SGHAT and CDR2 FQNNGV. Between the trimmed V and J ends, which lost 5 bases and 9 bases, there was a span of 11 bases. DNA of the CDR3: TGTGCCAGCAGCCGGAGAATGACTTCACCCCTCCACTTT. This gives the protein CASSRRMTSPLHF.

This clone has more than one count but fewer than ten. J is TRBJ1-2 and V is TRBV29-1; weak D call: TRBD1 (5 bases). The CDR3 totals 14 residues. Trimming took off 6 bases at V and 2 bases at J, with 16 bases between the two ends. From germline, CDR1 is SQVTM and CDR2 ANQGSEA. Written as DNA, the CDR3 is TGCAGCGTAGACCCGGGGACTAACAACTATGGCTACACCTTC. Protein product: CSVDPGTNNYGYTF.

This clone was seen only once. The V gene is TRBV11-2, the J gene TRBJ2-4; 9 positions match TRBD2. In germline, CDR1 is SGHAT, CDR2 FQNNGV. The CDR3 sequence is 19 residues long. The trim removed 5 bases at V and 0 bases at J, leaving 14 bases unmatched. This CDR3 is CASSPFLAGGPLAKNIQYF. CDR3 DNA sequence: TGTGCCAGCAGCCCGTTCCTGGCGGGGGGGCCGCTAGCCAAAAACATTCAGTACTTC.

CDR3 DNA: TGTGCCAGCAGCTCATGGGACAGGGAGGACACTGAAGCTTTCTTT. This codes for CASSSWDREDTEAFF. The chain couples TRBV11-2 to TRBJ1-1, with 9 bases identical to TRBD1. The CDR3 length is 15 residues. Looked up from germline, CDR1 is SGHAT and CDR2 is FQNNGV. J was trimmed by 3 bases and V by 4 bases; bases with no gene match: 6. The full variable domain, in which reference TRBV11-2 and TRBJ1-1 provide the parts outside the CDR3, is EAGVAQSPRYKIIEKRQSVAFWCNPISGHATLYWYQQILGQGPKLLIQFQNNGVVDDSQLPKDRFSAERLKGVDSTLKIQPAKLEDSAVYLCASSSWDREDTEAFFGQGTRLTVV.

This clone was seen once. This chain uses TRBV28 with TRBJ1-5, with a weak D call TRBD1 (5 bases). Trimming removed 2 bases at V and 7 bases at J, with 6 bases between. Germline values: CDR1 MDHEN, CDR2 SYDVKM. The CDR3 spans 12 residues. The CDR3 reads CASSLEGQPQHF. The DNA for the CDR3 is TGTGCCAGCAGTTTAGAGGGGCAGCCCCAGCATTTT.

This rearrangement joins TRBV7-3 to TRBJ2-3; 12 bases agree with TRBD2. This CDR3 region has 15 residues. V shed 5 bases and J 0 bases; nucleotides not matched to a gene: 0. Germline V lookup: CDR1 SGHTA, CDR2 FQGTGA. The CDR3 sequence: CASSLAGGSTDTQYF. The CDR3, as DNA: TGTGCCAGCAGCCTAGCGGGGGGGAGCACAGATACGCAGTATTTT.

This clone was counted a single time. V is TRBV7-2 and J is TRBJ1-2, with no clear D. Per the germline V gene, CDR1 is SGHTA and CDR2 is FQGNSA. Trimming removed 1 base at V and 7 bases at J, with 13 bases between. CDR3 length: 14 amino acids. The chain's CDR3 is CASSLGREVAGYTF. The CDR3 bases are TGTGCCAGCAGCTTAGGGAGGGAGGTCGCTGGCTACACCTTC.

This clone was observed once. The rearrangement joins TRBV7-2 to TRBJ1-1; no reliable D call. The germline CDR1 and CDR2 sequences are SGHTA and FQGNSA. V gave up 3 bases and J gave up 10 bases, with 18 bases separating them. The CDR3 totals 14 residues. The CDR3 loop reads CASSFPGPGPPAFF. The CDR3 coding sequence is TGTGCCAGCAGCTTCCCAGGACCCGGCCCCCCAGCTTTCTTT.

The rearrangement links TRBV30 to TRBJ1-2, with 12 bases fitting TRBD1. Per germline, CDR1 GTSNPN and CDR2 SVGIG (reference sequence). The junction had 5 bases not matched to a gene; V was cut back by 4 bases and J by 8 bases. CDR3 length: 13 amino acids. As DNA, the CDR3 is TGTGCCTGGAACCTCGGGACAGGGGGCGGCTACACCTTC. Residues: CAWNLGTGGGYTF.

This chain connects TRBV6-5 to TRBJ1-2; a weak D match, TRBD1 (5 bases). This CDR3 has 13 amino acids. Trimming removed 7 bases from V and 4 bases from J, with 13 bases in between. CDR1 is MNHEY, CDR2 SVGAGI, per germline. The CDR3 region is CASKRGGSYGYTF. In DNA form, the CDR3 reads TGTGCCAGCAAGAGGGGTGGAAGCTATGGCTACACCTTC.

The rearrangement links TRBV7-2 to TRBJ1-2; possible D gene TRBD1, 5 bases. The germline gives CDR1 SGHTA, CDR2 FQGNSA. The CDR3 spans 14 residues. Between the trimmed V and J ends, which lost 5 bases and 4 bases, there was a span of 14 bases. The CDR3 bases are TGTGCCAGCAGCGCCACGGGGGTAGGCTATGGCTACACCTTC. Its protein is CASSATGVGYGYTF.

In the case of this clone: One end of the junction varies from germline; a read error may be responsible. This chain links TRBV18 with TRBJ2-1, with 15 bases aligning to TRBD2. This CDR3 comprises 17 residues. CDR1 is KGHSH, CDR2 LQKENI, per germline. The CDR3 nucleotides are TGTGCCACCTCACCGGGACTAGCGGGAGGAAAAAGCAATGAGCAGTTCTTC. It translates to CATSPGLAGGKSNEQFF. Full variable domain (missing parts from reference TRBV18 and TRBJ2-1): NAGVMQNPRHLVRRRGQEARLRCSPMKGHSHVYWYRQLPEEGLKFMVYLQKENIIDESGMPKERFSAEFPKEGPSILRIQQVVRGDSAAYFCATSPGLAGGKSNEQFFGPGTRLTVL.

This clone has only a few counts. The DNA for the CDR3 is TGCGCCAGCAGCCAAGATAGGTCTAGTCGGGAGCAGTACTTC. Amino acid sequence: CASSQDRSSREQYF. This rearrangement joins TRBV4-3 to TRBJ2-7, with no clear D. Germline V gene data show CDR1 as LGHNA and CDR2 as YSLEER. The CDR3 runs to 14 residues. V was shortened by 0 bases and J by 7 bases, with 13 bases between the two germline ends.

The chain combines TRBV6-1 with TRBJ1-2; unclear D gene. CDR1 MNHNS and CDR2 SASEGT come from the germline V gene. V lost 7 bases and J 3 bases, leaving 3 bases between the germline ends. This CDR3 is 10 amino acids long. The CDR3 loop is CASNDYGYTF. CDR3 nucleotides: TGTGCCAGCAACGACTATGGCTACACCTTC.

This rearrangement joins TRBV5-4 to TRBJ2-3, with a possible D match to TRBD2 (6 bases). This CDR3 spans 14 amino acids. CDR1 is SGHNT, CDR2 YYREEE, per germline (reference sequence). V was shortened by 6 bases and J by 1 base, with 12 bases between the two germline ends. CDR3 nucleotide sequence: TGTGCCAGCACCCGGCGGGGTGGCACAGATACGCAGTATTTT. It translates to CASTRRGGTDTQYF.

The rearrangement links TRBV7-2 to TRBJ2-3, with 8 nucleotides matching TRBD2. This CDR3 is built from 15 residues. The V segment lost 3 bases and the J segment 5 bases; nucleotides outside the gene matches: 7. The germline CDR1 and CDR2 sequences are SGHTA and FQGNSA. The CDR3 protein is CASSFDGGAGDTQYF. The CDR3 DNA sequence: TGTGCCAGCAGCTTCGACGGGGGGGCAGGAGATACGCAGTATTTT.

This sequence joins TRBV21-1 and TRBJ2-2. TRBV21-1 is a documented pseudogene. This CDR3 comprises 16 residues. CDR3 sequence: CASSKAQRVGTGELFF. The CDR3 DNA is TGTGCCAGCAGCAAAGCGCAAAGGGTCGGCACCGGGGAGCTGTTTTTT.

The genes are TRBV19 and TRBJ1-6, with 8 nucleotides matching TRBD1. Germline V gives CDR1 LNHDA, CDR2 SQIVND (reference sequence). The CDR3 loop spans 15 amino acids. V lost 7 bases to trimming and J lost 10 bases; unmatched junction nucleotides: 12. In DNA form, the CDR3 reads TGTGCCAGTACCCCCGCAGGAGGACAGGGCTCACCCCTCCACTTT. Amino acids: CASTPAGGQGSPLHF.

The chain is built from TRBV15 and TRBJ2-1; D might be TRBD1 or TRBD2, each matching 5 bases. The germline V gene has CDR1 LNHNV and CDR2 YYDKDF (reference sequence). V shed 0 bases and J shed 6 bases, with 12 bases lying between them. The CDR3 runs to 15 residues. The CDR3 spells CATSRDRDRTNEQFF. In DNA, the CDR3 is TGTGCCACCAGCAGAGACCGGGACCGAACCAATGAGCAGTTCTTC.